This TCR beta chain is from a study of radiotherapy plus CTLA-4 blockade in lung cancer. This table comes from immunoSEQ multiplex PCR, and its TCRdb copy is limited to in-frame clones, with some not included. The repertoire has approximately 95,000 clones, around 86% of them found once; the top ten carry around 3.5%. The CDR3 is 15 residues long. In germline, CDR1 is LNHDA, CDR2 SQIVND (reference sequence). V lost 10 bases and J lost 0, with 18 bases in between. The TCR originated in a human donor with non-small cell lung cancer who had a partial response to radiotherapy plus ipilimumab. The sequenced sample was peripheral blood, obtained from a patient treated with radiotherapy plus ipilimumab. The V gene is TRBV19, the J gene TRBJ1-1; possible D gene TRBD1, 6 bases. The CDR3 sequence is CATLQGRTMNTEAFF. The CDR3 nucleotides read TGTGCCACACTACAGGGCCGGACAATGAACACTGAAGCTTTCTTT.